This T cell receptor (beta chain) was captured by sequencing in a study of T cell repertoires in cytomegalovirus infection. The overall study: CMV infection together with matching HLA type was indicated by public TCR beta signatures.

Comment on this clonotype: Its matching antigen is unknown.

Whole-study findings and limits: There were HLA-C-restricted CMV-specific TCR beta clonotypes dominating the ex vivo response. Identification of carriers of CMV plus the relevant HLA was performed using cumulative public TCR beta family frequency.

The CDR3 extends over 17 amino acids. V was trimmed by 2 bases and J by 2 bases, leaving 16 bases between them. The germline gives CDR1 MGHRA, CDR2 YSYEKL. A single record per CDR3 protein comes from TCRdb applying MiXCR to the reads. The sample includes 500,000 or so distinct CDR3 sequences, about 17% of them seen just once. Input material: CD8+ T cells from PBMCs. V is TRBV4-1 and J is TRBJ1-3; a weak D match, TRBD1 (6 bases). This TCR was recovered from a human donor in good health (CMV status not recorded). Some clones in this sample may be carry-over from other donors' samples. In DNA, the CDR3 is TGCGCCAGCAGCCAATTCAGCAACAGGGAGGCTGGAAACACCATATATTTT. Translated: CASSQFSNREAGNTIYF.